This T cell receptor (beta chain) was obtained from a study of blood T cells in healthy people across ages. The donors, healthy Caucasians from Russia, were aged 6 to 90. Per sample, at least 5 micrograms of total RNA were extracted. For the second PCR, which ran for 7 to 11 cycles, a sample-barcoded 5' primer and a J-beta primer mix were used. One entry per CDR3 protein results from TCRdb running MiXCR on the 5' RACE reads. The sample includes 800,000 or so distinct CDR3 sequences, about 47% of them seen just once. CDR3 length: 13 amino acids. Per the germline V gene, CDR1 is ENHRY and CDR2 is SYGVKD. V shed 3 bases and J shed 3 bases, with 6 bases lying between them.

The clonotype comes from a man aged 80 or over in good health. This chain joins TRBV10-3 and TRBJ2-1; D remains unclear. Material for sequencing was blood. DNA for the CDR3: TGTGCCATCAGTGAATTGAGCTACAATGAGCAGTTCTTC. Its translation is CAISELSYNEQFF.